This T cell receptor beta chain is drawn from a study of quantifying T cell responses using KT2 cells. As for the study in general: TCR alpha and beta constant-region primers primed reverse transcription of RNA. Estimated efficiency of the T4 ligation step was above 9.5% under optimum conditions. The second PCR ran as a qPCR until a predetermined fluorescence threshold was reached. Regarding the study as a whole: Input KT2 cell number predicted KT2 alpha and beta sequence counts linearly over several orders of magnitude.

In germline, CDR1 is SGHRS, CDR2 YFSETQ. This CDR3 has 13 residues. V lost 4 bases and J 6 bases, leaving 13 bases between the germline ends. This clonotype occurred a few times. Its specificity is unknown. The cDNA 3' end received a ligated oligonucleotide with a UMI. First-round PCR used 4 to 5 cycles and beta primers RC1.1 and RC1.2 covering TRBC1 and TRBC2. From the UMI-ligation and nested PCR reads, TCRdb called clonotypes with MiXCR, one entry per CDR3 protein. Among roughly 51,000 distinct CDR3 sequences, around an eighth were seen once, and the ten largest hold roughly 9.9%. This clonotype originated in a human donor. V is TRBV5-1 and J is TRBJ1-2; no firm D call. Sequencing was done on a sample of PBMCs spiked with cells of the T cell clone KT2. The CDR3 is CASSLDGQNGYTF. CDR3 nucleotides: TGCGCCAGCAGCCTGGACGGTCAGAATGGCTACACCTTC.